This T cell receptor beta chain was recorded in a study of blood T cell repertoires in COVID-19. Study background: In each case, the material was cDNA or gDNA derived from T cells, B-cell-depleted T cells, or PBMCs.

The authors' processing: Cell counts per sample came from amplifying reference gene primers. Clones were sequenced by immunoSEQ multiplex PCR, and TCRdb holds only the in-frame ones, with some missing. V, J and clone size reflect that table, while D and trimming were determined from the DNA. The sample carries 140,000 or so clones, about 88% recorded once. This clone was observed once. CDR1 and CDR2 from the germline V gene are SGHRS and YFSETQ. V was clipped by 1 base and J by 9 bases, with 14 bases between them. The CDR3 consists of 14 residues. The clonotype comes from a human donor with COVID-19, enrolled during active disease. The donor label of this sample is uncertain. This sequence joins TRBV5-1 and TRBJ2-1, with D uncertain. The material sequenced was peripheral blood. The CDR3 spells CASSLSPGMSEQFF. The CDR3 DNA reads as TGCGCCAGCAGCTTGAGCCCCGGTATGAGTGAGCAGTTCTTC.